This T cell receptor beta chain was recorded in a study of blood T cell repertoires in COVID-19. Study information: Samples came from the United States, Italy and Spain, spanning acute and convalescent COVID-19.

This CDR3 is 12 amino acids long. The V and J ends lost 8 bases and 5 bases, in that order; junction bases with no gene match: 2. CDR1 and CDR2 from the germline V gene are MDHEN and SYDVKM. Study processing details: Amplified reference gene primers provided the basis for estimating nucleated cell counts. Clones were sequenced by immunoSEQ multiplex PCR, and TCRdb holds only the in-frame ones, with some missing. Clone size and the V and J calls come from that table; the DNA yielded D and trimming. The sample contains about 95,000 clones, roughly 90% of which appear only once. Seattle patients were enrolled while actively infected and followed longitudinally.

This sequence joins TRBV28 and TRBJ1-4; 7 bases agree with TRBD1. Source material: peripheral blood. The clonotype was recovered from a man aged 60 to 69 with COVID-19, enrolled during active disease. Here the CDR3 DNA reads TGTGCCAGCCAGACAGGGAATGAAAAACTGTTTTTT. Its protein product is CASQTGNEKLFF.